The 19 T cell receptor beta chains reported below all come from one sample, sequenced in a study of blood T cell repertoires in COVID-19. Sequencing was performed with immunoSEQ multiplex PCR; in TCRdb, only in-frame clones are kept and a portion is missing. This sample carries about 210,000 clones, about four fifths of them seen once, and the ten largest clones take about 12%. Input material: peripheral blood. The source of these receptors is a woman aged 40 to 50 with acute or convalescent COVID-19.

This chain joins TRBV20-1 and TRBJ2-1; D remains ambiguous. Per germline, CDR1 DFQATT and CDR2 SNEGSKA (reference sequence). The CDR3 is 14 residues long. V was cut by 3 bases and J by 5 bases, with 14 bases left in between. The CDR3 protein is CSASRDTDNNEQFF. The CDR3 DNA sequence: TGCAGTGCTAGTCGTGACACAGACAACAATGAGCAGTTCTTC.

This clone was counted once. The chain links TRBV5-1 to TRBJ1-6; D unclear. The CDR3 totals 14 residues. Germline values: CDR1 SGHRS, CDR2 YFSETQ. V was pared by 0 bases and J by 12 bases, with 13 bases between. The CDR3 here is CASSLEGGTLPLHF. The CDR3 region has the DNA TGCGCCAGCAGCTTGGAAGGCGGAACCTTACCCCTCCACTTT.

The gene calls are TRBV4-3 and TRBJ1-1, with TRBD1 matching 8 bases. The germline V gene encodes CDR1 LGHNA and CDR2 YSLEER. There are 14 residues in the CDR3. V shed 4 bases and J 10 bases; nucleotides not matched to a gene: 11. The CDR3 DNA is TGCGCCAGCAGCCTTGCAGGGGGCAGTCTAGGAGCTTTCTTT. Its translation: CASSLAGGSLGAFF.

CDR3 residues: CATGPDRYTGELFF. CDR3 sequence (DNA): TGTGCCACCGGACCAGACAGGTACACCGGGGAGCTGTTTTTT. J is TRBJ2-2 and V is TRBV24-1, with D possibly TRBD1 on 6 matching bases. The V gene's germline CDR1 is KGHDR and CDR2 SFDVKD. V lost 9 bases to trimming and J lost 3 bases, with 13 bases between them. CDR3 length equals 14 residues.

V gene TRBV3-1 (or the pseudogene TRBV3-2) combines with J gene TRBJ2-5; maybe TRBD2 (6 bases). This CDR3 is 15 amino acids long. The V gene lost 0 bases and the J gene lost 4 bases, with 12 bases spanning the gap. Germline V lookup: CDR1 LGHDT, CDR2 YNNKEL (reference sequence). The CDR3: CASSQDSRRGETQYF. The CDR3 coding sequence is TGTGCCAGCAGCCAAGACAGTAGGCGGGGAGAGACCCAGTACTTC.

The V and J genes are TRBV2 and TRBJ1-2, with a weak D call TRBD1 (5 bases). Trimming pared 7 bases from V and 2 bases from J, leaving 14 bases between. In germline, CDR1 is SNHLY, CDR2 FYNNEI. This CDR3 is built from 14 residues. CDR3 bases: TGTGCCAGCATAGGTCGCAGGGAAAACTATGGCTACACCTTC. Protein product: CASIGRRENYGYTF.

The chain combines TRBV19 with TRBJ2-1, with 9 bases lining up with TRBD1. V gave up 11 bases and J gave up 8 bases; unmatched junction bases: 13. CDR3 size: 14 residues. Germline loops: CDR1 LNHDA, CDR2 SQIVND (reference sequence). The CDR3 nucleotides read TGTGCCGTAGGGGTAGGGACAGGGCGCGATGAGCAGTTCTTC. It encodes CAVGVGTGRDEQFF.

The gene calls are TRBV15 and TRBJ2-7; 8 nucleotides agree with TRBD1. Looked up from germline, CDR1 is LNHNV and CDR2 is YYDKDF (reference sequence). With 6 bases clipped from V and 3 bases from J, the junction kept 4 bases outside the gene matches. There are 13 residues in the CDR3. CDR3 protein: CATRGDRSYEQYF. CDR3 sequence (DNA): TGTGCCACCAGGGGGGACAGGAGCTACGAGCAGTACTTC.

The chain employs TRBV10-3 and TRBJ2-1; TRBD1 agrees at 7 bases. This CDR3 is 15 amino acids long. Germline assignment: CDR1 ENHRY and CDR2 SYGVKD. V dropped 0 bases and J dropped 5; count of bases not matched to a gene: 4. CDR3 in DNA: TGTGCCATCAGTGAGTCCCGACAGGGAAACAATGAGCAGTTCTTC. Encoded protein: CAISESRQGNNEQFF.

This clone occurred once. V gene TRBV10-3 combines with J gene TRBJ1-2; D ambiguous. The CDR3 consists of 13 residues. From germline, CDR1 is ENHRY and CDR2 SYGVKD. Trimming stripped 5 bases from V and 2 bases from J, with 9 bases between. The CDR3: CAISSVGNYGYTF. CDR3 sequence (DNA): TGTGCCATCAGTAGCGTAGGAAACTATGGCTACACCTTC.

The V gene is TRBV18, the J gene TRBJ1-4; D unclear. Looked up from germline, CDR1 is KGHSH and CDR2 is LQKENI. The length of the CDR3 is 14 residues. V was cut by 2 bases and J by 8 bases, with 12 bases left in between. The CDR3 DNA is TGTGCCAGCTCACCAAAGAGGGATTCGGAAAAACTGTTTTTT. Translated: CASSPKRDSEKLFF.

The chain links TRBV7-9 to TRBJ1-1, with D tentatively TRBD1 (6 bases). Germline-derived CDR1 and CDR2 are SEHNR and FQNEAQ (reference sequence). CDR3 length equals 13 residues. V lost 2 bases and J lost 5, with 9 bases in between. The CDR3 nucleotides read TGTGCCAGCAGCTTACCAGGGGTAACTGAAGCTTTCTTT. It encodes CASSLPGVTEAFF.

This chain connects TRBV18 to TRBJ2-3, with 7 bases identical to TRBD2. CDR1 KGHSH and CDR2 LQKENI come from the germline V gene. J gave up 0 bases and V 2 bases, and 5 bases lay outside the gene matches. The length of the CDR3 is 16 residues. Here the CDR3 reads CASSPITGGSTDTQYF. The CDR3 DNA is TGTGCCAGCTCACCAATAACGGGGGGTAGCACAGATACGCAGTATTTT. Together with reference TRBV18 and TRBJ2-3, the CDR3 gives the full variable domain: NAGVMQNPRHLVRRRGQEARLRCSPMKGHSHVYWYRQLPEEGLKFMVYLQKENIIDESGMPKERFSAEFPKEGPSILRIQQVVRGDSAAYFCASSPITGGSTDTQYFGPGTRLTVL.

This clone appeared a few times. The chain combines TRBV27 with TRBJ1-2, with a possible D match to TRBD1 (6 bases). The germline V and J ends were trimmed by 4 bases and 4 bases, with 13 bases remaining between them. The CDR3 is made up of 14 amino acids. Germline V gives CDR1 MNHEY, CDR2 SMNVEV (reference sequence). CDR3 loop: CASSSPQGSYGYTF. In DNA, the CDR3 is TGTGCCAGCAGTTCCCCTCAGGGGTCCTATGGCTACACCTTC.

This clone showed up just a few times. CDR3 sequence: CASSLLAGGYEQYF. CDR3 in DNA: TGTGCCAGCAGCCTTCTAGCGGGGGGCTACGAGCAGTACTTC. The chain uses TRBV6-4 and TRBJ2-7; 11 bases fit TRBD2. The CDR3 spans 14 residues. The J segment lost 3 bases and the V segment lost 6 bases, leaving 4 bases of the junction unmatched. The germline gives CDR1 MRHNA, CDR2 SNTAGT.

The chain is built from TRBV27 and TRBJ1-2; possible D gene TRBD1, 5 bases. This CDR3 comprises 13 residues. V was pared by 6 bases and J by 7 bases, with 15 bases between. CDR1 and CDR2 from the germline V gene are MNHEY and SMNVEV (reference sequence). The CDR3 coding sequence is TGTGCCAGCAGCCTGGGCCCCCAGGGTGGCTACACCTTC. This translates into CASSLGPQGGYTF.

The V call is TRBV30, the J call TRBJ1-2; 9 bases fit TRBD1. V trimming: 5 bases; J trimming: 6 bases; junction bases outside the gene matches: 4. The CDR3 loop spans 12 amino acids. Germline loops: CDR1 GTSNPN, CDR2 SVGIG (reference sequence). The DNA of the CDR3 is TGTGCCTGGGGACAGGGGTCCCATGGCTACACCTTC. Its translation: CAWGQGSHGYTF.

This chain joins TRBV10-2 and TRBJ2-1, with TRBD2 identical over 11 bases. This CDR3 has 15 amino acids. The trim removed 4 bases at V and 10 bases at J, leaving 9 bases unmatched. Germline V gene lookup returns CDR1 WSHSY and CDR2 SAAADI. The CDR3 region is CASSASSGRAQEQFF. The CDR3 DNA is TGCGCCAGCAGTGCGAGTAGCGGGAGGGCCCAGGAGCAGTTCTTC.

The chain employs TRBV15 and TRBJ2-7; maybe TRBD2 (5 bases). The CDR3 has 13 amino acids. V gave up 0 bases and J gave up 5 bases, with 8 bases separating them. The germline gives CDR1 LNHNV, CDR2 YYDKDF (reference sequence). This CDR3 reads CATSRERADEQYF. The CDR3 DNA is TGTGCCACCAGCAGAGAGAGAGCGGACGAGCAGTACTTC.